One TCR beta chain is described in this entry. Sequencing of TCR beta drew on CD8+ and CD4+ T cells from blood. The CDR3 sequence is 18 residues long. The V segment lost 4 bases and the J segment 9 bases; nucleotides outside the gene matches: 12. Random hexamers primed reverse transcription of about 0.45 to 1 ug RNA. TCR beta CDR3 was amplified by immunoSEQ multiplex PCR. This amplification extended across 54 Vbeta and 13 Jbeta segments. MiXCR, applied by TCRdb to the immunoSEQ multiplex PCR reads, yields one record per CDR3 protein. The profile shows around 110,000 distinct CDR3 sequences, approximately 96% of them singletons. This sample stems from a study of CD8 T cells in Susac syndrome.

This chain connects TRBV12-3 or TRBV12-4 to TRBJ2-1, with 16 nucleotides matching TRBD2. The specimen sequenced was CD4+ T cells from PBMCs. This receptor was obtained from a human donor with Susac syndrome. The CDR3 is CASSSPLGLAGGPVEQFF. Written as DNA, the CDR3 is TGTGCCAGCAGTTCTCCCCTGGGACTAGCGGGAGGGCCTGTTGAGCAGTTCTTC.